The 16 T cell receptor beta chains reported below all come from one sample, sequenced in a study of regulatory T cells in long-lasting Graves disease. Arm-PCR of CDR3 regions and iRepertoire HTBI primers were the basis on which TCR beta libraries were built. TCRdb recomputed calls from the multiplex PCR reads with MiXCR, one row per CDR3 protein. The sample lists fewer than 550,000 distinct CDR3 sequences, around 15% occurring once. Time point given: newly diagnosed GD, antithyroid drugs for less than 3 months. RNA isolated from PBMCs was used to make the TCR library. These same data were also listed under a study on T cells in Graves' hyperthyroidism and ophthalmopathy.

The starting material was peripheral blood mononuclear cells (PBMCs), obtained at new diagnosis, from a patient treated with antithyroid drugs. All receptors derive from a woman aged 18-30 years with Graves disease.

This clonotype was seen many times. The chain links TRBV28 to TRBJ1-5; a weak D match, TRBD1 (6 bases). The germline V gene encodes CDR1 MDHEN and CDR2 SYDVKM. Trimming pared 3 bases from V and 3 bases from J, leaving 12 bases between. The CDR3 sequence is 15 residues long. As DNA, the CDR3 is TGTGCCAGCAGTTTCAAGGGGGGCCCCAATCAGCCCCAGCATTTT. Translation gives CASSFKGGPNQPQHF.

This clonotype was observed many times. The V gene is TRBV27, the J gene TRBJ2-7; no clear D gene. CDR1 is MNHEY, CDR2 SMNVEV, per germline (reference sequence). Trimming removed 1 base at V and 3 bases at J, with 10 bases between. This CDR3 is 14 amino acids long. Here the CDR3 DNA reads TGTGCCAGCAGTTTATACCCGGGTATCTACGAGCAGTACTTC. Its translation: CASSLYPGIYEQYF.

The chain couples TRBV15 to TRBJ2-2, with D uncertain. The CDR3 has 13 residues. CDR1 and CDR2 from the germline V gene are LNHNV and YYDKDF (reference sequence). V was shortened by 3 bases and J by 1 base, with 3 bases between the two germline ends. CDR3 sequence: CATSSGNTGELFF. CDR3 bases: TGTGCCACCAGCAGCGGGAACACCGGGGAGCTGTTTTTT. Full variable domain (missing parts from reference TRBV15 and TRBJ2-2): DAMVIQNPRYQVTQFGKPVTLSCSQTLNHNVMYWYQQKSSQAPKLLFHYYDKDFNNEADTPDNFQSRRPNTSFCFLDIRSPGLGDTAMYLCATSSGNTGELFFGEGSRLTVL.

Only a few counts were recorded for this clonotype. The chain joins TRBV6-2 or TRBV6-3 to TRBJ2-5; 7 nucleotides agree with TRBD1. V shed 2 bases, J shed 6 bases, and the junction held 6 bases outside the gene matches. Per germline, CDR1 MNHEY and CDR2 SVGEGT. The CDR3 spans 14 residues. The DNA for the CDR3 is TGTGCCAGCAGTTACGGTGGGACAGTGAAGACCCAGTACTTC. Amino acid sequence: CASSYGGTVKTQYF.

This clonotype was detected many times. The chain joins TRBV7-9 to TRBJ2-1; D might be TRBD2 (5 bases). Germline values: CDR1 SEHNR, CDR2 FQNEAQ (reference sequence). V lost 5 bases, J lost 2 bases, and 13 bases lay in between. The length of the CDR3 is 15 residues. This CDR3 reads CASSHREPAYNEQFF. The CDR3 DNA reads TGTGCCAGCAGCCACCGGGAACCCGCCTACAATGAGCAGTTCTTC.

This clonotype was detected ten times or more. The chain couples TRBV5-1 to TRBJ2-5, with 7 nucleotides matching TRBD1. Germline V gene data show CDR1 as SGHRS and CDR2 as YFSETQ. The CDR3 loop spans 17 amino acids. Germline trimming cut 0 bases from V and 2 bases from J; bases unmatched to any gene: 10. Here the CDR3 DNA reads TGCGCCAGCAGCTTGGTTAGGGGGCGGACCCGGCAAGAGACCCAGTACTTC. Protein: CASSLVRGRTRQETQYF.

Notes on this clonotype: A much more abundant neighbour one base away suggests this may be a read error. Given the absence of the conserved phenylalanine or tryptophan at the CDR3 end, a read error is likely. The chain links TRBV2 to TRBJ1-5; TRBD1 matches at 7 bases. The CDR3 runs to 13 residues. Trimming cost V 8 bases and J 3 bases; bases outside gene matches: 4. Per germline, CDR1 SNHLY and CDR2 FYNNEI. DNA of the CDR3: TGTGCCAGCGGACAGGAGATCAATCAGCCCCAGCATTTG. Protein: CASGQEINQPQHL.

This clonotype was recorded at least ten times. The J gene is TRBJ2-3, the V gene TRBV24-1; perhaps TRBD1 as D (6 bases). This CDR3 has 20 residues. V lost 4 bases and J lost 4, with 29 bases in between. Germline V gives CDR1 KGHDR, CDR2 SFDVKD. This CDR3 is CATSDRHETRTVMPPDTQYF. The CDR3 region has the DNA TGTGCCACCAGTGACCGACACGAAACCAGGACAGTAATGCCCCCAGATACGCAGTATTTT.

The chain carries TRBV7-2 and TRBJ2-3, with TRBD2 matching over 14 bases. Germline CDR1 reads SGHTA; CDR2 reads FQGNSA. Germline trimming cut 9 bases from V and 9 bases from J; bases unmatched to any gene: 11. This CDR3 spans 15 amino acids. CDR3 region: CASNPGTSGGRTQYF. CDR3 DNA: TGTGCCAGTAACCCCGGGACTAGCGGGGGACGAACGCAGTATTTT.

This clonotype appeared many times. The CDR3 region is CASRQAGQTQETQYF. The CDR3 DNA reads TGTGCCAGCAGGCAGGCGGGACAGACACAAGAGACCCAGTACTTC. This chain connects TRBV2 to TRBJ2-5; D possibly corresponds to TRBD1 (7 bases). Germline V gene data show CDR1 as SNHLY and CDR2 as FYNNEI. V dropped 6 bases and J dropped 2 bases, with 16 bases sitting between them. CDR3 length: 15 amino acids.

This clonotype occurred many times. The chain joins TRBV12-3 or TRBV12-4 to TRBJ2-7; the D is unclear. There are 12 residues in the CDR3. V dropped 5 bases and J dropped 4 bases, with 9 bases sitting between them. Here the CDR3 reads CASSTLLYEQYF. The CDR3 DNA sequence: TGTGCCAGCAGTACCCTTTTATACGAGCAGTACTTC.

This clonotype came up a few times. The gene calls are TRBV5-1 and TRBJ2-1; D is ambiguous. Deletions cut 2 bases from V and 4 bases from J, with 13 bases between. CDR3 length: 15 residues. The V gene's germline CDR1 is SGHRS and CDR2 YFSETQ. CDR3 in amino acids: CASSFVNTAYNEQFF. DNA of the CDR3: TGCGCCAGCAGCTTTGTTAATACGGCTTACAATGAGCAGTTCTTC.

This clonotype was detected many times. CDR3 DNA sequence: TGTGCCAGCAGCCCCCCCGGGACAGGGCGGTATGGCTACACCTTC. Its protein is CASSPPGTGRYGYTF. The V call is TRBV27, the J call TRBJ1-2; 9 positions agree with TRBD1. Germline assignment: CDR1 MNHEY and CDR2 SMNVEV (reference sequence). V was clipped by 6 bases and J by 5 bases; unmatched bases: 10. This CDR3 region has 15 residues.

This clonotype appeared many times. The chain is built from TRBV11-2 and TRBJ2-1; 8 bases match TRBD1. This CDR3 has 16 amino acids. Per germline, CDR1 SGHAT and CDR2 FQNNGV. The J segment lost 7 bases and the V segment lost 4 bases, leaving 12 bases of the junction unmatched. The CDR3: CASSSQQGGVGNEQFF. Written as DNA, the CDR3 is TGTGCCAGCAGCTCGCAACAGGGGGGCGTCGGGAATGAGCAGTTCTTC.

The gene calls are TRBV11-2 and TRBJ2-2; tentative D call: TRBD1 (6 bases). CDR3 size: 14 residues. CDR1 and CDR2 (germline): SGHAT, FQNNGV. V was trimmed by 5 bases and J by 5 bases, leaving 12 bases between them. The CDR3 loop reads CASSLGHPTGELFF. In nucleotides, the CDR3 is TGTGCCAGCAGCCTGGGACACCCGACCGGGGAGCTGTTTTTT.

There are many counts of this clonotype. The rearrangement joins TRBV25-1 to TRBJ2-1, with 9 bases that match TRBD2. Germline assignment: CDR1 MGHDK and CDR2 SYGVNS. The V segment lost 8 bases and the J segment 10 bases; nucleotides outside the gene matches: 9. This CDR3 has 13 amino acids. In DNA form, the CDR3 reads TGTGCCAGCGGGGCGGGAGGGCCTCGGGAGCAGTTCTTC. Translating gives CASGAGGPREQFF. The full variable domain, completed using reference TRBV25-1 and TRBJ2-1, is EADIYQTPRYLVIGTGKKITLECSQTMGHDKMYWYQQDPGMELHLIHYSYGVNSTEKGDLSSESTVSRIRTEHFPLTLESARPSHTSQYLCASGAGGPREQFFGPGTRLTVL.